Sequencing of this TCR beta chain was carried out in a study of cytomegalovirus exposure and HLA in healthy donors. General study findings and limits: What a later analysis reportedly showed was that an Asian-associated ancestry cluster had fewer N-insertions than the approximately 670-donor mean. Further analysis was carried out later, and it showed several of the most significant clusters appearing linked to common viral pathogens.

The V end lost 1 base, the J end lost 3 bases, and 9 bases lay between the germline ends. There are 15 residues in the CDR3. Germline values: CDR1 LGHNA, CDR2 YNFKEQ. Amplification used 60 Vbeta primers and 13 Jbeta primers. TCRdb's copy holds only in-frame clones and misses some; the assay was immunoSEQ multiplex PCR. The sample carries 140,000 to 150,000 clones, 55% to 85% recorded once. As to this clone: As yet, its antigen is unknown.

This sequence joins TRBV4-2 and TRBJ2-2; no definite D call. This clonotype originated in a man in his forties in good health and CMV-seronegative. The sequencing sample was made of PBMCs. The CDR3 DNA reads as TGTGCCAGCAGCCAAGCTGCGAGTTACACCGGGGAGCTGTTTTTT. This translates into CASSQAASYTGELFF.